These 2 T cell receptor beta chains share one sample of origin, sequenced in a study of T-cell reconstitution after alpha-beta-depleted transplantation in children. TCRbeta library preparation incorporated unique molecular identifiers. TCRdb analysed the PCR reads with MiXCR anew, one entry per CDR3 protein. The sample consists of 300,000 to 400,000 distinct CDR3 sequences, about an eighth of them appearing once. This material consisted of PBMCs, taken from the stem cell graft. All receptors come from a human donor who donated a stem cell graft to a child with Fanconi anemia.

This clonotype was counted only a few times. The V call is TRBV10-3, the J call TRBJ2-5; no clear D gene. The germline gives CDR1 ENHRY, CDR2 SYGVKD. This CDR3 contains 12 residues. The V and J ends lost 6 bases and 5 bases respectively, with 10 bases between them. CDR3 in amino acids: CAISPTKETQYF. Here the CDR3 DNA reads TGTGCCATCAGCCCTACTAAGGAGACCCAGTACTTC.

The gene calls are TRBV5-1 and TRBJ2-5, with D perhaps matching TRBD2 (7 bases). The V gene's germline CDR1 is SGHRS and CDR2 YFSETQ. This CDR3 has 15 residues. Deletions cut 4 bases from V and 3 bases from J, with 16 bases between. The CDR3 loop reads CASSAKGGFEETQYF. The DNA for the CDR3 is TGCGCCAGCAGCGCCAAGGGGGGGTTTGAAGAGACCCAGTACTTC.